The 6 T cell receptor beta chains below were found in one sample sequenced in a study of blood T cell repertoires in COVID-19. Some clones are missing from TCRdb's copy, which holds only in-frame ones; the method was immunoSEQ multiplex PCR. Of roughly 280,000 clones listed, roughly 87% are singletons. Sequenced input: peripheral blood. Receptor source: a woman in her forties or fifties who had recovered from COVID-19.

In this sample, this clone turned up many times. The chain couples TRBV28 to TRBJ1-1, with a tentative D call TRBD1 (6 bases). The CDR3 runs 15 residues. The germline V gene encodes CDR1 MDHEN and CDR2 SYDVKM. The V gene lost 3 bases and the J gene lost 3 bases, with 14 bases spanning the gap. The CDR3 bases are TGTGCCAGCAGTTTTTTTAACAGGGTGTACACTGAAGCTTTCTTT. It translates to CASSFFNRVYTEAFF.

The chain combines TRBV6-5 with TRBJ2-2; TRBD1 might be the D (6 bases). The CDR3 loop spans 14 amino acids. Germline V lookup: CDR1 MNHEY, CDR2 SVGAGI. V gave up 11 bases and J gave up 5 bases, with 18 bases separating them. The CDR3 DNA sequence: TGTGCCGGCAACAGGGCAGGGGAAACCGGGGAGCTGTTTTTT. The encoded protein is CAGNRAGETGELFF.

The chain has TRBV19 and TRBJ2-1; 8 nucleotides align to TRBD2. This CDR3 has 15 amino acids. Germline lookup yields CDR1 LNHDA and CDR2 SQIVND (reference sequence). With 7 bases clipped from V and 9 bases from J, the junction kept 14 bases outside the gene matches. In DNA, the CDR3 is TGTGCCAGTACCCCCCCGGCGGGGGGAGTAGGTGAGCAGTTCTTC. This codes for CASTPPAGGVGEQFF. Using reference TRBV19 and TRBJ2-1 for the parts outside the CDR3, the full variable domain is DGGITQSPKYLFRKEGQNVTLSCEQNLNHDAMYWYRQDPGQGLRLIYYSQIVNDFQKGDIAEGYSVSREKKESFPLTVTSAQKNPTAFYLCASTPPAGGVGEQFFGPGTRLTVL.

This chain connects TRBV10-3 to TRBJ1-2, with D maybe TRBD1 (6 bases). V dropped 2 bases and J dropped 6 bases, with 10 bases sitting between them. The length of the CDR3 is 13 residues. Germline V gene data show CDR1 as ENHRY and CDR2 as SYGVKD. The CDR3 loop is CAISERDKNGYTF. The CDR3 nucleotides read TGTGCCATCAGTGAGCGGGACAAAAATGGCTACACCTTC.

The J gene is TRBJ2-7, the V gene TRBV2; 10 nucleotides agree with TRBD2. Germline V lookup: CDR1 SNHLY, CDR2 FYNNEI. The CDR3 extends over 15 amino acids. V lost 7 bases and J lost 1; bases outside the gene matches: 7. CDR3 region: CASTWRTSGSYEQYF. For the CDR3, the DNA is TGTGCCAGCACCTGGCGGACTAGCGGATCCTACGAGCAGTACTTC.

This clone was recorded only once. V gene TRBV9 combines with J gene TRBJ2-2; TRBD2 matches 7 bases. Germline CDR1 is SGDLS and CDR2 is YYNGEE. The CDR3 is made up of 14 amino acids. V trimming: 5 bases; J trimming: 4 bases; junction bases outside the gene matches: 5. CDR3 residues: CASRSGGSTGELFF. DNA of the CDR3: TGTGCCAGCAGATCGGGAGGATCCACCGGGGAGCTGTTTTTT.